This T cell receptor (beta chain) was retrieved from a study of blood T cell repertoires in COVID-19. The protocol was immunoSEQ multiplex PCR, while the TCRdb copy is restricted to in-frame clones and leaves out a portion. The data contain roughly 70,000 clones, around 74% of them singletons. The CDR3 runs 16 residues. The V gene's germline CDR1 is MDHEN and CDR2 SYDVKM. Trimming cost V 4 bases and J 10 bases; bases outside gene matches: 11. Sequenced input: peripheral blood. This chain joins TRBV28 and TRBJ1-6; 9 nucleotides align to TRBD1. This clonotype was obtained from a man aged 55 to 69 with COVID-19, enrolled during active disease. The CDR3 is CASSSAAGGQGSPLHF. Here the CDR3 DNA reads TGTGCCAGCAGTTCCGCCGCAGGGGGACAGGGATCACCCCTCCACTTT.